This is a list of T cell receptor beta chains from one sample in a study of shared clonotypes between healthy human individuals. Assay: immunoSEQ multiplex PCR; the TCRdb copy retains only in-frame clones and omits some. Here the sample spans around 500,000 clones, around 75% being singletons. The sequenced sample consisted of PBMCs. Source of these receptors: a woman aged 40 to 55 in good health. Some clones in this sample may be carry-over from other donors' samples. Both conserved end residues are part of each CDR3. A D gene is named only where the DNA matches it firmly. A clone size is listed for some rows: how often the clone was seen (once, few, many), or a class if it is expanded.

d_call: .; v_call: TRBV30; clone_size: .; j_call: TRBJ2-7; cdr3_aa: CAWTGRTGSYEQYF; cdr3_nt: TGTGCCTGGACCGGCCGGACGGGCTCCTACGAGCAGTACTTC
d_call: .; v_call: TRBV4-1; clone_size: few; j_call: TRBJ1-5; cdr3_aa: CASSQDYPYNQPQHF; cdr3_nt: TGCGCCAGCAGCCAAGATTACCCTTACAATCAGCCCCAGCATTTT
d_call: TRBD1; v_call: TRBV27; clone_size: .; j_call: TRBJ1-2; cdr3_aa: CASSSRGQGYGYTF; cdr3_nt: TGTGCCAGCAGCTCCAGGGGGCAGGGCTATGGCTACACCTTC
d_call: TRBD1; v_call: TRBV19; clone_size: .; j_call: TRBJ1-5; cdr3_aa: CASHNVTGGGNQPQHF; cdr3_nt: TGTGCCAGCCACAATGTAACAGGGGGCGGCAATCAGCCCCAGCATTTT
d_call: .; v_call: TRBV30; clone_size: few; j_call: TRBJ2-2; cdr3_aa: CAWSRTGAGELFF; cdr3_nt: TGTGCCTGGAGTCGAACGGGGGCCGGGGAGCTGTTTTTT
d_call: .; v_call: TRBV7-3; clone_size: once; j_call: TRBJ1-1; cdr3_aa: CASSRREGTEAFF; cdr3_nt: TGTGCCAGCAGCCGACGCGAAGGGACTGAAGCTTTCTTT
d_call: TRBD2; v_call: TRBV7-9; clone_size: .; j_call: TRBJ2-2; cdr3_aa: CASIELAGGPGELFF; cdr3_nt: TGTGCCAGCATCGAACTAGCGGGAGGTCCCGGGGAGCTGTTTTTT
d_call: TRBD1; v_call: TRBV30; clone_size: few; j_call: TRBJ1-1; cdr3_aa: CAWSARTGAAFF; cdr3_nt: TGTGCCTGGAGTGCCCGGACAGGCGCAGCTTTCTTT
d_call: .; v_call: TRBV19; clone_size: once; j_call: TRBJ2-5; cdr3_aa: CASSTTGPTGLQETQYF; cdr3_nt: TGTGCCAGTAGTACAACCGGTCCGACAGGTTTACAAGAGACCCAGTACTTC
d_call: .; v_call: TRBV2; clone_size: .; j_call: TRBJ2-1; cdr3_aa: CASSDPADQLHSSYNEQFF; cdr3_nt: TGTGCCAGCAGTGATCCAGCGGACCAGCTCCATAGCTCCTACAATGAGCAGTTCTTC
d_call: TRBD2; v_call: TRBV6-1; clone_size: .; j_call: TRBJ2-2; cdr3_aa: CASSASGRNTGELFF; cdr3_nt: TGTGCCAGCAGCGCTAGCGGGAGGAACACCGGGGAGCTGTTTTTT
d_call: .; v_call: TRBV11-1; clone_size: .; j_call: TRBJ2-1; cdr3_aa: CASSSQPSKNNEQFF; cdr3_nt: TGTGCCAGCAGCTCACAACCCAGCAAGAACAATGAGCAGTTCTTC
d_call: .; v_call: TRBV7-3; clone_size: .; j_call: TRBJ2-5; cdr3_aa: CASSLGAGSQETQYF; cdr3_nt: TGTGCCAGCAGCTTAGGGGCAGGGTCACAAGAGACCCAGTACTTC
d_call: .; v_call: TRBV11-1; clone_size: .; j_call: TRBJ2-7; cdr3_aa: CASTQSIGDAYEQYF; cdr3_nt: TGTGCCAGCACCCAATCTATAGGGGACGCCTACGAGCAGTACTTC
d_call: TRBD1; v_call: TRBV7-3; clone_size: once; j_call: TRBJ2-7; cdr3_aa: CASSPSTGYEQYF; cdr3_nt: TGTGCCAGCAGCCCTTCGACAGGGTACGAGCAGTACTTC
d_call: .; v_call: TRBV30; clone_size: .; j_call: TRBJ1-1; cdr3_aa: CAWSAPPTGGNTEAFF; cdr3_nt: TGTGCCTGGAGTGCCCCCCCGACAGGCGGGAACACTGAAGCTTTCTTT
d_call: .; v_call: TRBV27; clone_size: .; j_call: TRBJ1-5; cdr3_aa: CASMSFGGDSNQPQHF; cdr3_nt: TGTGCCAGCATGTCGTTTGGCGGAGATAGCAATCAGCCCCAGCATTTT
d_call: TRBD2; v_call: TRBV5-4; clone_size: once; j_call: TRBJ2-2; cdr3_aa: CASSGTSAVTGELFF; cdr3_nt: TGTGCCAGCAGCGGGACTAGCGCGGTGACCGGGGAGCTGTTTTTT
d_call: .; v_call: TRBV10-3; clone_size: .; j_call: TRBJ1-2; cdr3_aa: CAISEGTGRGGYTF; cdr3_nt: TGTGCCATCAGTGAGGGAACAGGGAGAGGAGGCTACACCTTC
d_call: .; v_call: TRBV7-6; clone_size: .; j_call: TRBJ1-3; cdr3_aa: CASSPRDGSGNTIYF; cdr3_nt: TGTGCCAGCAGCCCACGGGACGGCTCTGGAAACACCATATATTTT
d_call: .; v_call: TRBV6-5; clone_size: .; j_call: TRBJ1-1; cdr3_aa: CAGSYRDSQAFF; cdr3_nt: TGTGCCGGCAGCTACCGTGACAGTCAAGCTTTCTTT
d_call: .; v_call: TRBV9; clone_size: once; j_call: TRBJ2-5; cdr3_aa: CASSVSTGTETLEQYF; cdr3_nt: TGTGCCAGCAGCGTATCCACCGGGACCGAAACCCTTGAGCAGTACTTC
d_call: .; v_call: TRBV9; clone_size: few; j_call: TRBJ2-7; cdr3_aa: CASTQSSSAEGEQYF; cdr3_nt: TGTGCCAGCACCCAAAGTTCTAGCGCGGAGGGGGAGCAGTACTTC
d_call: .; v_call: TRBV6-1; clone_size: once; j_call: TRBJ2-2; cdr3_aa: CASSGTATFTGELFF; cdr3_nt: TGTGCCAGCAGTGGGACAGCCACCTTCACCGGGGAGCTGTTTTTT
d_call: TRBD1; v_call: TRBV7-3; clone_size: .; j_call: TRBJ2-1; cdr3_aa: CASRSRDRGLEQFF; cdr3_nt: TGTGCCAGCAGGTCCCGGGACAGGGGGCTTGAGCAGTTCTTC
d_call: .; v_call: TRBV6-5; clone_size: .; j_call: TRBJ2-1; cdr3_aa: CASSYAGPYVAYEQFF; cdr3_nt: TGTGCCAGCAGTTACGCGGGACCCTACGTGGCCTATGAGCAGTTCTTC
d_call: .; v_call: TRBV28; clone_size: once; j_call: TRBJ1-1; cdr3_aa: CASSQPQMIRRNTEAFF; cdr3_nt: TGTGCCAGCAGTCAGCCCCAGATGATTAGGAGGAACACTGAAGCTTTCTTT
d_call: TRBD1; v_call: TRBV10-3; clone_size: .; j_call: TRBJ1-3; cdr3_aa: CATKQGDSGNTIYF; cdr3_nt: TGTGCCACTAAACAGGGGGACTCTGGAAACACCATATATTTT
d_call: .; v_call: TRBV18; clone_size: many; j_call: TRBJ2-5; cdr3_aa: CASSPRDGETQYF; cdr3_nt: TGTGCCAGCTCACCCAGGGACGGGGAGACCCAGTACTTC
d_call: .; v_call: TRBV19; clone_size: .; j_call: TRBJ1-1; cdr3_aa: CASSIGGATEAFF; cdr3_nt: TGTGCCAGTAGTATAGGGGGGGCCACTGAAGCTTTCTTT
d_call: TRBD1; v_call: TRBV19; clone_size: .; j_call: TRBJ1-5; cdr3_aa: CASSITGGEPQHF; cdr3_nt: TGTGCCAGTAGTATAACAGGGGGCGAGCCCCAGCATTTT
d_call: .; v_call: TRBV15; clone_size: few; j_call: TRBJ2-7; cdr3_aa: CATSRDPGTPLKSYEQYF; cdr3_nt: TGTGCCACCAGCAGAGACCCTGGGACACCCCTTAAATCCTACGAGCAGTACTTC
d_call: .; v_call: TRBV19; clone_size: .; j_call: TRBJ2-7; cdr3_aa: CASSEGYYEQYF; cdr3_nt: TGTGCCAGTAGTGAGGGATACTACGAGCAGTACTTC
d_call: .; v_call: TRBV18; clone_size: few; j_call: TRBJ2-1; cdr3_aa: CASSPFLTGGGTEQFF; cdr3_nt: TGTGCCAGCTCACCCTTTCTGACGGGAGGGGGCACTGAGCAGTTCTTC
d_call: .; v_call: TRBV6-1; clone_size: few; j_call: TRBJ1-2; cdr3_aa: CASSGERDIYGYTF; cdr3_nt: TGTGCCAGCAGTGGAGAACGGGACATATATGGCTACACCTTC
d_call: TRBD2; v_call: TRBV27; clone_size: .; j_call: TRBJ2-7; cdr3_aa: CASSPGTSGAYEQYF; cdr3_nt: TGTGCCAGCAGTCCAGGGACTAGCGGGGCCTACGAGCAGTACTTC
d_call: TRBD1; v_call: TRBV7-8; clone_size: .; j_call: TRBJ2-1; cdr3_aa: CASSSQGASYNEQFF; cdr3_nt: TGTGCCAGCAGCTCTCAGGGGGCGTCCTACAATGAGCAGTTCTTC